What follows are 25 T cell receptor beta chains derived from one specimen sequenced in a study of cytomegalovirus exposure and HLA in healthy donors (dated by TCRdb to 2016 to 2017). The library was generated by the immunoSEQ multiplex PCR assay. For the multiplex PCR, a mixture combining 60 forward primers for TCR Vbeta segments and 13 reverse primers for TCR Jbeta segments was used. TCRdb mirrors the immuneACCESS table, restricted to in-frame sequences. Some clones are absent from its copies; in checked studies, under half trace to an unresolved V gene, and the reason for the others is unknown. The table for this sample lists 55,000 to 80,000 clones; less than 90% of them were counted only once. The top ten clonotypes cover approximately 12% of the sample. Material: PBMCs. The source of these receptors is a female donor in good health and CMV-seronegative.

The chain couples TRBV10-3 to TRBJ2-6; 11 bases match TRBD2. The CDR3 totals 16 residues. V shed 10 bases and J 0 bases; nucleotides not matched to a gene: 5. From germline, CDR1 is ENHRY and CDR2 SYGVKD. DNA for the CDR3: TGTGCCACGCTAGCGGGAGGCAGCTCTGGGGCCAACGTCCTGACTTTC. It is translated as CATLAGGSSGANVLTF.

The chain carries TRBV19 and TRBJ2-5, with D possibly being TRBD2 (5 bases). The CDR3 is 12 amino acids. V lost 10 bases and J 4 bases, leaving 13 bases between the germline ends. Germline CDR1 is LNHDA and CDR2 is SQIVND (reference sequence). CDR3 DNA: TGTGCCACCCGTGGACGGGGAGAGACCCAGTACTTC. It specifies CATRGRGETQYF.

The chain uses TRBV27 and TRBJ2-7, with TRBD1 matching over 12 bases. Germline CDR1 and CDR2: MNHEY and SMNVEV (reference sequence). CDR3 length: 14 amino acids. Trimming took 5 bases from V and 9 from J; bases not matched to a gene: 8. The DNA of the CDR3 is TGTGCCAGCAGTCCCGGGACAGGGGGCTCAAGGCAGTACTTC. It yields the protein CASSPGTGGSRQYF.

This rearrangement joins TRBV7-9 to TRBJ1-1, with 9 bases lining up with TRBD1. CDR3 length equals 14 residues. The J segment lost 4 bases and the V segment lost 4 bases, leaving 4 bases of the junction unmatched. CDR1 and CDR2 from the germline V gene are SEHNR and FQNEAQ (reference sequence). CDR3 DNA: TGTGCCAGCAGCTACAGGGACAGGGTCACTGAAGCTTTCTTT. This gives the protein CASSYRDRVTEAFF.

DNA for the CDR3: TGTGCCAGTAGCTTGGACAGGGCTAGCACAGATACGCAGTATTTT. Its protein is CASSLDRASTDTQYF. The V gene is TRBV19, the J gene TRBJ2-3, with TRBD1 identical over 8 bases. Germline lookup yields CDR1 LNHDA and CDR2 SQIVND (reference sequence). The CDR3 covers 15 residues. V shed 6 bases, J shed 0 bases, and the junction held 5 bases outside the gene matches.

This CDR3 is CASSLGGWGSDTQYF. CDR3 nucleotide sequence: TGTGCCAGCAGCTTAGGAGGGTGGGGATCAGATACGCAGTATTTT. The chain is built from TRBV11-2 and TRBJ2-3; D may be TRBD2 (5 bases). The CDR3 sequence is 15 residues long. The V and J ends lost 1 base and 4 bases respectively, with 12 bases between them. The V gene's germline CDR1 is SGHAT and CDR2 FQNNGV.

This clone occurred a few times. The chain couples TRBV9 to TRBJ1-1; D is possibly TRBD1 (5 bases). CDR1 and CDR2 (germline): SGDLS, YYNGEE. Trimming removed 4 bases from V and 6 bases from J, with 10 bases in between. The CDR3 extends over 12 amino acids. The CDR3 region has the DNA TGTGCCAGCAGCCCGGGGGGGGCTGAAGCTTTCTTT. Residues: CASSPGGAEAFF.

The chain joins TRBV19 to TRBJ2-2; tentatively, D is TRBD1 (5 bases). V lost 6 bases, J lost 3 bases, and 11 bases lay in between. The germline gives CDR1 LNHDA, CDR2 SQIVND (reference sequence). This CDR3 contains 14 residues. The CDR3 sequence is CASRDDSYTGELFF. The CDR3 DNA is TGTGCCAGTAGAGACGACAGCTACACCGGGGAGCTGTTTTTT. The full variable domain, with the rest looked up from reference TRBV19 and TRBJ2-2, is DGGITQSPKYLFRKEGQNVTLSCEQNLNHDAMYWYRQDPGQGLRLIYYSQIVNDFQKGDIAEGYSVSREKKESFPLTVTSAQKNPTAFYLCASRDDSYTGELFFGEGSRLTVL.

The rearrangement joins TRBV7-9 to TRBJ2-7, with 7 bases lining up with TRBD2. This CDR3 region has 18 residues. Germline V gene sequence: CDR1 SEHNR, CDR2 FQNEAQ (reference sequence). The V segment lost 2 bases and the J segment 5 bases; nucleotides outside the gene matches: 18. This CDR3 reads CASSLPPRVGGRVDEQYF. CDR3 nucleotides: TGTGCCAGCAGCTTACCTCCACGTGTGGGGGGGAGGGTGGACGAGCAGTACTTC. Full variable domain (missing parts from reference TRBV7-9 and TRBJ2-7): DTGVSQNPRHKITKRGQNVTFRCDPISEHNRLYWYRQTLGQGPEFLTYFQNEAQLEKSRLLSDRFSAERPKGSFSTLEIQRTEQGDSAMYLCASSLPPRVGGRVDEQYFGPGTRLTVT.

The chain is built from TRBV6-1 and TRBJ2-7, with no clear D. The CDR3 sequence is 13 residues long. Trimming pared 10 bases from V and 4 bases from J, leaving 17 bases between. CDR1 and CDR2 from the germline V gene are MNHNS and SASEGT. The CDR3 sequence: CAIGDGLKYEQYF. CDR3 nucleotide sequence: TGTGCCATCGGAGATGGCCTTAAGTACGAGCAGTACTTC.

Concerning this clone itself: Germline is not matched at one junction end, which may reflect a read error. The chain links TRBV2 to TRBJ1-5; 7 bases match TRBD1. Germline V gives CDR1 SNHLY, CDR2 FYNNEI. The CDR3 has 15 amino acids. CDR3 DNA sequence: TGTGCCAGCAGGGAAGGGACAGTGAGCAATCAGCCCCAGCATTTT. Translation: CASREGTVSNQPQHF.

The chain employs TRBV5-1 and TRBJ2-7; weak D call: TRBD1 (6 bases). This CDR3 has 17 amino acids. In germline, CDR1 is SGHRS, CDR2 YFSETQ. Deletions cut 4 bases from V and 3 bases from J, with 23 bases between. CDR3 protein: CASSPAVDSFKIYEQYF. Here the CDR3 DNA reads TGCGCCAGCAGCCCTGCGGTGGACAGTTTTAAAATCTACGAGCAGTACTTC.

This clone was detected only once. DNA for the CDR3: TGTGCCAGCAGCCCCGGGACTAGCGTCCCCTACGAGCAGTACTTC. This codes for CASSPGTSVPYEQYF. V gene TRBV4-2 combines with J gene TRBJ2-7; TRBD2 agrees at 10 bases. Trimming removed 4 bases from V and 2 bases from J; junction bases left unmatched: 5. Germline CDR1 LGHNA, CDR2 YNFKEQ. The CDR3 runs to 15 residues.

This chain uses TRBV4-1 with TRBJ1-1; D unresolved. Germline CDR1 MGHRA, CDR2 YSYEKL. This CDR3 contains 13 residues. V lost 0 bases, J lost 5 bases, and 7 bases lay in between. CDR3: CASSQDPQTEAFF. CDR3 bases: TGCGCCAGCAGCCAAGATCCGCAGACTGAAGCTTTCTTT.

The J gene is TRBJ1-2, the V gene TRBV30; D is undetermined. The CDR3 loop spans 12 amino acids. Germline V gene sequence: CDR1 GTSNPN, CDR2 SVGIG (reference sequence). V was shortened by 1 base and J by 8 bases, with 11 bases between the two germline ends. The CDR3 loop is CAWSASFVGYTF. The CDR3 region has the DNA TGTGCCTGGAGTGCGAGCTTCGTAGGCTACACCTTC.

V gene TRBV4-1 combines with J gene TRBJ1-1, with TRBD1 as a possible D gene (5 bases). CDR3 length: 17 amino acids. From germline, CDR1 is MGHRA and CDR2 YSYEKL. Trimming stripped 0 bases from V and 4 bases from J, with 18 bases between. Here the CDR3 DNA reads TGCGCCAGCAGCCAAGAGTCTCAGGGAAGAATGGCCACTGAAGCTTTCTTT. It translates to CASSQESQGRMATEAFF.

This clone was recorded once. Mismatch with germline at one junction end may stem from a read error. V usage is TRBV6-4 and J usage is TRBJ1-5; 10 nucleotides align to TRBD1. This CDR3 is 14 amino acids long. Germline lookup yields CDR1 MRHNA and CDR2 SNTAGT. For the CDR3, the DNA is TGTGCCAGCAGTGCGACAGGGGGCAACCAGCCCCAGCATTTT. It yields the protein CASSATGGNQPQHF.

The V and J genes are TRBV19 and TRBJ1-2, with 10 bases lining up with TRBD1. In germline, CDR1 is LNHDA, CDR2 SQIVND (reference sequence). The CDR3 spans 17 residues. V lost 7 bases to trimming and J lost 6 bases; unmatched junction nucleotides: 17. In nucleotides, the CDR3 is TGTGCCAGTACCGATTTCGGGATGGGACAGGGGCAAAATGGCTACACCTTC. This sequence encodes CASTDFGMGQGQNGYTF.

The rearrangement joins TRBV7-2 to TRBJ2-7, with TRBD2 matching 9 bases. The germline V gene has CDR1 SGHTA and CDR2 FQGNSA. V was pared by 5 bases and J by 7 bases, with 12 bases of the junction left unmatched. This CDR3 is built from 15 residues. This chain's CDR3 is CASSPGLASTWEQYF. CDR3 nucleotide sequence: TGTGCCAGCAGCCCCGGACTAGCGTCCACCTGGGAGCAGTACTTC.

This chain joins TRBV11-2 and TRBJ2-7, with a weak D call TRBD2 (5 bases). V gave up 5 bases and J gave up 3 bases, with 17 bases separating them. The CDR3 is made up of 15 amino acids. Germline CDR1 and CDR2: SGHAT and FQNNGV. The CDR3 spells CASSPGVSRGYEQYF. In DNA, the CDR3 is TGTGCCAGCAGCCCCGGTGTAAGTCGGGGCTACGAGCAGTACTTC.

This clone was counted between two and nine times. CDR3 nucleotide sequence: TGTGCCAGCAGTTACTCCTCGGCGGGACCGGTGGAGACCCAGTACTTC. This sequence encodes CASSYSSAGPVETQYF. This chain joins TRBV6-5 and TRBJ2-5; possibly TRBD2 for D (6 bases). Between the trimmed V and J ends, which lost 0 bases and 5 bases, there was a span of 16 bases. This CDR3 has 16 residues. CDR1 MNHEY and CDR2 SVGAGI come from the germline V gene.

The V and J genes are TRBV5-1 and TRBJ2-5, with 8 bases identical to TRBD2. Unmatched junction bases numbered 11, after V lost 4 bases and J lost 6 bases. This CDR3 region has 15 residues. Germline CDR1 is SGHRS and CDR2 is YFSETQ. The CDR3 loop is CASSPTSLAAQTQYF. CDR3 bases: TGCGCCAGCAGCCCGACTTCACTAGCGGCACAGACCCAGTACTTC. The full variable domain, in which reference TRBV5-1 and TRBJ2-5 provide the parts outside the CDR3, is KAGVTQTPRYLIKTRGQQVTLSCSPISGHRSVSWYQQTPGQGLQFLFEYFSETQRNKGNFPGRFSGRQFSNSRSEMNVSTLELGDSALYLCASSPTSLAAQTQYFGPGTRLLVL.

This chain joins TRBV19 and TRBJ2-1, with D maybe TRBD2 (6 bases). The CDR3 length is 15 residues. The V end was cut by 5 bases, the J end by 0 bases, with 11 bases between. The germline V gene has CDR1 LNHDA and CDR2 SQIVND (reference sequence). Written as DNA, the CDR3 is TGTGCCAGTAGTCTGTGGGGGGACTCCTACAATGAGCAGTTCTTC. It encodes CASSLWGDSYNEQFF.

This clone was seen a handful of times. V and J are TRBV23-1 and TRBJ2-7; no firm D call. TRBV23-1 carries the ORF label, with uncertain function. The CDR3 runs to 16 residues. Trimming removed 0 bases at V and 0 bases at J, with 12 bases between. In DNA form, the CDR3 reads TGCGCCAGCAGTCAATCCCCTCGAGTTCCCTCCTACGAGCAGTACTTC. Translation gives CASSQSPRVPSYEQYF.

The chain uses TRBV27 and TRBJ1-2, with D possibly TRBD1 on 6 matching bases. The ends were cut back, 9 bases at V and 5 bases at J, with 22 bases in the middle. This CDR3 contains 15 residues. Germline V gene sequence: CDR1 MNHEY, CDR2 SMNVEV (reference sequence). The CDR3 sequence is CASSTWDPRGYGYTF. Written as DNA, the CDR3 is TGTGCCAGTTCGACTTGGGACCCTAGGGGGTATGGCTACACCTTC.